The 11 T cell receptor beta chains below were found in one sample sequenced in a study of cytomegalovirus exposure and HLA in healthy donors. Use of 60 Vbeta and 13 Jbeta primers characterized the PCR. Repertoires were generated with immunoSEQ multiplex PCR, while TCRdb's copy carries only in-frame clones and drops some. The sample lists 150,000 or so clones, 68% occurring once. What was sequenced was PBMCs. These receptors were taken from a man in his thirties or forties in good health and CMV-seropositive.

CDR3 region: CASSTLTGVRYEQYF. The CDR3 nucleotides read TGTGCCAGTAGTACCTTAACGGGAGTACGGTACGAGCAGTACTTC. V usage is TRBV19 and J usage is TRBJ2-7; a possible D gene is TRBD2 (6 bases). Trimming took off 4 bases at V and 4 bases at J, with 17 bases between the two ends. Germline CDR1 and CDR2: LNHDA and SQIVND (reference sequence). This CDR3 contains 15 residues.

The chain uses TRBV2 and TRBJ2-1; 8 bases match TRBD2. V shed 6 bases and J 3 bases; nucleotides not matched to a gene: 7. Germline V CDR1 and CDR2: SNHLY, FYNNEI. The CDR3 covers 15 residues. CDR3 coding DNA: TGTGCCAGCAGATCGAATAGCGGGGACTACAATGAGCAGTTCTTC. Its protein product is CASRSNSGDYNEQFF.

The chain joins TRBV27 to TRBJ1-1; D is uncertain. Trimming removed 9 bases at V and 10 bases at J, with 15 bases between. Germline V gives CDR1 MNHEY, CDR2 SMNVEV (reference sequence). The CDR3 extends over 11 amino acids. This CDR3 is CASEGREGAFF. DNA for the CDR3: TGTGCCAGTGAAGGGAGGGAAGGAGCTTTCTTT.

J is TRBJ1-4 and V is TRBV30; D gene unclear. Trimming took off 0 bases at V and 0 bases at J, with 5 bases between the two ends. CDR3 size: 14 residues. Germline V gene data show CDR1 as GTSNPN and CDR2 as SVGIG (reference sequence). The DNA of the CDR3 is TGTGCCTGGAGTGTTACAACAACTAATGAAAAACTGTTTTTT. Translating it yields CAWSVTTTNEKLFF.

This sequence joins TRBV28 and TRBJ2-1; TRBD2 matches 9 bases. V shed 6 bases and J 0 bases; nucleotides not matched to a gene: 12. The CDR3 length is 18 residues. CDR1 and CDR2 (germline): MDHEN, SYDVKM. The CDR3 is CASRQFGAGGSSYNEQFF. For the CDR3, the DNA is TGTGCCAGCAGACAATTTGGGGCGGGGGGGAGCTCCTACAATGAGCAGTTCTTC. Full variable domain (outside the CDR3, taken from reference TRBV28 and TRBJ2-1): DVKVTQSSRYLVKRTGEKVFLECVQDMDHENMFWYRQDPGLGLRLIYFSYDVKMKEKGDIPEGYSVSREKKERFSLILESASTNQTSMYLCASRQFGAGGSSYNEQFFGPGTRLTVL.

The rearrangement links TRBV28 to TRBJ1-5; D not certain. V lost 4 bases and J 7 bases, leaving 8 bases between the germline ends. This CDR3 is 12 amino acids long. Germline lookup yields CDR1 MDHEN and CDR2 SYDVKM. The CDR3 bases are TGTGCCAGCAGTTCCCCCGGGCAGCCCCAGCATTTT. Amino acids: CASSSPGQPQHF.

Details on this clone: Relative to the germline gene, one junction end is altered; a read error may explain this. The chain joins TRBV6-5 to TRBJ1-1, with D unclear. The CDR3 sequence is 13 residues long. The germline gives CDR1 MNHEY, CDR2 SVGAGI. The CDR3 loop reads CVSSYSSITEAFF. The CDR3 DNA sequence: TGTGTCAGCAGTTACTCGAGCATCACTGAAGCTTTCTTT.

CDR3 in amino acids: CASSFGGVLWYEQYF. The CDR3, as DNA: TGTGCCAGCAGTTTCGGGGGAGTGCTTTGGTACGAGCAGTACTTC. V gene TRBV6-5 combines with J gene TRBJ2-7, with TRBD2 as a possible D gene (6 bases). CDR1 and CDR2 from the germline V gene are MNHEY and SVGAGI. V was clipped by 4 bases and J by 4 bases, with 17 bases between them. This CDR3 spans 15 amino acids.

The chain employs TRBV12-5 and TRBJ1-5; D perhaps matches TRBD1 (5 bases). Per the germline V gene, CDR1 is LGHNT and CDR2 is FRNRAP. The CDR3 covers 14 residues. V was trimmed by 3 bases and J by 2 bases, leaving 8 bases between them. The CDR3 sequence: CASGFRVGNQPQHF. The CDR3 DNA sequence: TGTGCTAGTGGTTTCAGGGTGGGCAATCAGCCCCAGCATTTT. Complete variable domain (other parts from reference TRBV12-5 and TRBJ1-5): DARVTQTPRHKVTEMGQEVTMRCQPILGHNTVFWYRQTMMQGLELLAYFRNRAPLDDSGMPKDRFSAEMPDATLATLKIQPSEPRDSAVYFCASGFRVGNQPQHFGDGTRLSIL.

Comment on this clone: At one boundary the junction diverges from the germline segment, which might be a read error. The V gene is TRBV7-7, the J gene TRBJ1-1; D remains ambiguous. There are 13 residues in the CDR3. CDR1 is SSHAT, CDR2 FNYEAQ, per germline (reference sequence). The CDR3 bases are TGTGCTAGCAGCTCGACCCGGGGAACTGAAGCTTTCTTT. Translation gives CASSSTRGTEAFF.

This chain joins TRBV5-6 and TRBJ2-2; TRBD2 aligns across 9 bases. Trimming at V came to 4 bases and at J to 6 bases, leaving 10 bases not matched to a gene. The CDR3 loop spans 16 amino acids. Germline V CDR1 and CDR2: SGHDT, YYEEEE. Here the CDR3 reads CASSGWLAGMSGELFF. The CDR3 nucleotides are TGTGCCAGCAGCGGGTGGCTAGCGGGAATGTCCGGGGAGCTGTTTTTT.